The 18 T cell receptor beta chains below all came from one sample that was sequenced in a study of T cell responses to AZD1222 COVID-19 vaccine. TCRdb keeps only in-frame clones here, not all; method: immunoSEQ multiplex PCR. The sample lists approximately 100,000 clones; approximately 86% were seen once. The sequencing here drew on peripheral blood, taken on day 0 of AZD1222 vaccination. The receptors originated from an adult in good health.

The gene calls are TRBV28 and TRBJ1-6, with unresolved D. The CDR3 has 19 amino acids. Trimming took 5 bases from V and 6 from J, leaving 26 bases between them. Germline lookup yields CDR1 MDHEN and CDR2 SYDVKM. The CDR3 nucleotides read TGTGCCAGCAGTCTGAAAAGGACGGCGAGGGAAGGGATTAATTCACCCCTCCACTTT. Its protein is CASSLKRTAREGINSPLHF.

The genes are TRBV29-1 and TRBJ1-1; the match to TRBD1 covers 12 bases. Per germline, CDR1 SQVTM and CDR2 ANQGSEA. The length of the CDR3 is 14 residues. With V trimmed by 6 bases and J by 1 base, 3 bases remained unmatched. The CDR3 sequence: CSVGQGAGNTEAFF. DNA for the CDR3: TGCAGCGTGGGACAGGGGGCTGGGAACACTGAAGCTTTCTTT.

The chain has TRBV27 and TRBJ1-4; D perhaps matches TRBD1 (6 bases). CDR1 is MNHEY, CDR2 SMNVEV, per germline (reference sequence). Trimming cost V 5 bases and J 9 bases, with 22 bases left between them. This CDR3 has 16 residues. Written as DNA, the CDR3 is TGTGCCAGCAGTACGGAAGGGGGTTTAGGTCGGAAAAAACTGTTTTTT. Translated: CASSTEGGLGRKKLFF.

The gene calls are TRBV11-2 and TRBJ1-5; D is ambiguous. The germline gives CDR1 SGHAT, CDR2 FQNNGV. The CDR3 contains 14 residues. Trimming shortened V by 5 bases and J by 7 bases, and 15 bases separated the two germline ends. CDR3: CASSDNQPGQPQHF. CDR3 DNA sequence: TGTGCCAGCAGCGATAATCAACCAGGCCAGCCCCAGCATTTT.

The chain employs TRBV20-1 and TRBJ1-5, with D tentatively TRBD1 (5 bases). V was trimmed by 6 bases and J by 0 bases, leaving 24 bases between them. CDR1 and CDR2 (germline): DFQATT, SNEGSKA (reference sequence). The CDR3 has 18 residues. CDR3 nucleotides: TGCAGTGCGAGTTCGGGACCCGCGTCCCTTTATAGCAATCAGCCCCAGCATTTT. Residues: CSASSGPASLYSNQPQHF.

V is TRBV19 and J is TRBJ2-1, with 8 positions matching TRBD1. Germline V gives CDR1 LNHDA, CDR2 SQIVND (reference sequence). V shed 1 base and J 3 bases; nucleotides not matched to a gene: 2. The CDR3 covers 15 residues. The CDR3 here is CASSIGDRSYNEQFF. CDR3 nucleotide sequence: TGTGCCAGTAGTATAGGGGACAGGAGCTACAATGAGCAGTTCTTC. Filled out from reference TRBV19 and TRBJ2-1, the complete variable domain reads DGGITQSPKYLFRKEGQNVTLSCEQNLNHDAMYWYRQDPGQGLRLIYYSQIVNDFQKGDIAEGYSVSREKKESFPLTVTSAQKNPTAFYLCASSIGDRSYNEQFFGPGTRLTVL.

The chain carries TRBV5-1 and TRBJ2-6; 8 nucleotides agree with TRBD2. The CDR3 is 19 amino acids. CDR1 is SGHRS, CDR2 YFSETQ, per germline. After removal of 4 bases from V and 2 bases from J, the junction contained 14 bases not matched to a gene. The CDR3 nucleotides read TGCGCCAGCAGCCGGGGCGGAGCGGGAGTTCTGGCTGGGGCCAACGTCCTGACTTTC. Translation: CASSRGGAGVLAGANVLTF.

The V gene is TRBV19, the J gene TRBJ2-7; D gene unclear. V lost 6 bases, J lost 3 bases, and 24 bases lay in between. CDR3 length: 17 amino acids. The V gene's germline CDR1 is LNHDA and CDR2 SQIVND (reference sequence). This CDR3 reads CASSISISDTGYYEQYF. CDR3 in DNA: TGTGCCAGTAGCATATCAATCTCTGACACCGGGTACTACGAGCAGTACTTC.

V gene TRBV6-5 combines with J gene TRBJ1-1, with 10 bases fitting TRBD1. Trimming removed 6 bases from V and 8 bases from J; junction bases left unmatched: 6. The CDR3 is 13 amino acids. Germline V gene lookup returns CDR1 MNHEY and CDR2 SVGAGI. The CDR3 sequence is CASSETGGQEAFF. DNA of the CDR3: TGTGCCAGCAGCGAGACAGGGGGCCAGGAAGCTTTCTTT.

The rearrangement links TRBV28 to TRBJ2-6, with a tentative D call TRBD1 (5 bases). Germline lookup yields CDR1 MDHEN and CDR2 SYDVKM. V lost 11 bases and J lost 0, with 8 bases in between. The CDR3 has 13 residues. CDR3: CAVRVSGANVLTF. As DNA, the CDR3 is TGTGCCGTCAGGGTCTCTGGGGCCAACGTCCTGACTTTC. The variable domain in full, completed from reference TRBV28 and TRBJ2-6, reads DVKVTQSSRYLVKRTGEKVFLECVQDMDHENMFWYRQDPGLGLRLIYFSYDVKMKEKGDIPEGYSVSREKKERFSLILESASTNQTSMYLCAVRVSGANVLTFGAGSRLTVL.

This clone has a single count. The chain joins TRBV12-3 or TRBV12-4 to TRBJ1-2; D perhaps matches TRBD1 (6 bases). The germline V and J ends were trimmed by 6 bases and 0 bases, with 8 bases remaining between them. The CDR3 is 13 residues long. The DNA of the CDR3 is TGTGCCAGCAGACACAGGGCTAACTATGGCTACACCTTC. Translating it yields CASRHRANYGYTF.

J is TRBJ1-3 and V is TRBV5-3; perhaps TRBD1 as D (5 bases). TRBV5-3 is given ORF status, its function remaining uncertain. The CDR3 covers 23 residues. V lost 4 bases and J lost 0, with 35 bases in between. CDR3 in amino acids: CARSPEAAGPQELHRISGNTIYF. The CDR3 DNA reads TGTGCCAGAAGCCCGGAAGCGGCAGGGCCCCAAGAGCTTCACAGGATCTCTGGAAACACCATATATTTT.

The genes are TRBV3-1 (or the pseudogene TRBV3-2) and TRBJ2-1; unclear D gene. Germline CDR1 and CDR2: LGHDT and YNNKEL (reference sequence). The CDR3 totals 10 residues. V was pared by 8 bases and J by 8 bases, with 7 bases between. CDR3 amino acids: CASGAYEQFF. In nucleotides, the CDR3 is TGTGCCAGCGGAGCGTATGAGCAGTTCTTC.

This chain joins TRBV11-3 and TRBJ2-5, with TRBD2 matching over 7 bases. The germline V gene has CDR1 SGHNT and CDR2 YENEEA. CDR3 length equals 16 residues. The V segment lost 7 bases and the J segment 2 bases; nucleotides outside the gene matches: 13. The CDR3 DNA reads TGTGCCAGCATCATTCCCCGGACTAGGGTTCAAGAGACCCAGTACTTC. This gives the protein CASIIPRTRVQETQYF.

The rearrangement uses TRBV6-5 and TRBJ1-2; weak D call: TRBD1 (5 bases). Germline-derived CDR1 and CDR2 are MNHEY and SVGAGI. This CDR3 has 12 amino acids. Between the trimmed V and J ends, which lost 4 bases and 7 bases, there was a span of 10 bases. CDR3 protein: CASSSQGVGYTF. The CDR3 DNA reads TGTGCCAGCAGTTCCCAGGGAGTTGGCTACACCTTC.

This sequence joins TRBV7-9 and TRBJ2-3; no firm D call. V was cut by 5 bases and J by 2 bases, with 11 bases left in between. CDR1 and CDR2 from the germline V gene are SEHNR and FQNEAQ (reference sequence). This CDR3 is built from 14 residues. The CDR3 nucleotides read TGTGCCAGCAGCCCCGGGCTGGACACAGATACGCAGTATTTT. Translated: CASSPGLDTDTQYF. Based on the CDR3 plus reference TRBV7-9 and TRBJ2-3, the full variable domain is DTGVSQNPRHKITKRGQNVTFRCDPISEHNRLYWYRQTLGQGPEFLTYFQNEAQLEKSRLLSDRFSAERPKGSFSTLEIQRTEQGDSAMYLCASSPGLDTDTQYFGPGTRLTVL.

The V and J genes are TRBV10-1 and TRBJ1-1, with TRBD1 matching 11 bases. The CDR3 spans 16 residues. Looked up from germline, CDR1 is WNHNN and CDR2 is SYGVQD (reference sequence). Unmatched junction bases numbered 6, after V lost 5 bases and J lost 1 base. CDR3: CASSPGQGGGNTEAFF. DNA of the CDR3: TGCGCCAGCAGTCCGGGACAGGGGGGAGGGAACACTGAAGCTTTCTTT.

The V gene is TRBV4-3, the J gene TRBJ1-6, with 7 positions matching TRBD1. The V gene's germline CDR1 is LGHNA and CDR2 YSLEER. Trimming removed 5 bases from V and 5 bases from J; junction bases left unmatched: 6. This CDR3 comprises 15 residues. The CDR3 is CASSRGGPNNSPLHF. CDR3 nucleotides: TGCGCCAGCAGCAGAGGGGGCCCGAATAATTCACCCCTCCACTTT.